The 13 T cell receptor beta chains listed next were all sequenced from one sample in a study of Graves' ophthalmopathy and Graves' hyperthyroidism. Amplifying from RNA transcripts, the study obtained TCR beta CDR3 regions. RT-PCR in the first round used HTBI primers; a second-round multiplex PCR followed. Each CDR3 protein gets one entry after TCRdb re-called the multiplex PCR reads with MiXCR. The table shows 650,000 to 900,000 distinct CDR3 sequences, with roughly two fifths occurring only once. What was sequenced was peripheral blood. The receptors stem from an adult man with Graves' ophthalmopathy.

In its sample, this clonotype was seen a few times. The chain is built from TRBV20-1 and TRBJ1-2; D uncertain. This CDR3 is 11 amino acids long. V lost 4 bases to trimming and J lost 6 bases, with 9 bases between them. CDR1 and CDR2 from the germline V gene are DFQATT and SNEGSKA (reference sequence). The CDR3 loop is CSATGYNGYTF. Written as DNA, the CDR3 is TGCAGTGCTACAGGTTACAATGGCTACACCTTC.

The chain has TRBV9 and TRBJ1-4; 9 nucleotides match TRBD1. With V trimmed by 7 bases and J by 8 bases, 12 bases remained unmatched. CDR1 and CDR2 (germline): SGDLS, YYNGEE. CDR3 length: 15 residues. CDR3 DNA sequence: TGTGCCAGCTCACCCCGGACAGGGGATTCGGAAAAACTGTTTTTT. Translated, it gives CASSPRTGDSEKLFF. Using reference TRBV9 and TRBJ1-4 for the parts outside the CDR3, the full variable domain is DSGVTQTPKHLITATGQRVTLRCSPRSGDLSVYWYQQSLDQGLQFLIQYYNGEERAKGNILERFSAQQFPDLHSELNLSSLELGDSALYFCASSPRTGDSEKLFFGSGTQLSVL.

The chain carries TRBV10-2 and TRBJ2-5; 10 nucleotides line up with TRBD2. The J call may not be correct, given that the DNA end is closer to TRBJ2-1. The CDR3 is 16 residues long. Germline CDR1 WSHSY, CDR2 SAAADI. This chain's CDR3 is CASRRTSGVTYNEQFF. CDR3 DNA sequence: TGCGCCAGCAGGAGGACTAGCGGTGTTACCTACAATGAGCAGTTCTTC.

The chain is built from TRBV10-2 and TRBJ1-5, with D tentatively TRBD1 (5 bases). The length of the CDR3 is 15 residues. V was clipped by 0 bases and J by 4 bases, with 10 bases between them. CDR1 is WSHSY, CDR2 SAAADI, per germline. This CDR3 is CASSESGEYNQPQHF. DNA of the CDR3: TGCGCCAGCAGTGAGTCAGGGGAATATAATCAGCCCCAGCATTTT.

V is TRBV2 and J is TRBJ2-7; 10 bases line up with TRBD2. The CDR3 extends over 20 amino acids. V gave up 2 bases and J gave up 3 bases; unmatched junction bases: 19. From germline, CDR1 is SNHLY and CDR2 FYNNEI. The CDR3 is CASSEPRLAGVYSNFYEQYF. Written as DNA, the CDR3 is TGTGCCAGCAGTGAACCCCGTCTAGCGGGAGTTTATAGTAACTTCTACGAGCAGTACTTC. Looking up the rest from reference TRBV2 and TRBJ2-7 gives the full variable domain: EPEVTQTPSHQVTQMGQEVILRCVPISNHLYFYWYRQILGQKVEFLVSFYNNEISEKSEIFDDQFSVERPDGSNFTLKIRSTKLEDSAMYFCASSEPRLAGVYSNFYEQYFGPGTRLTVT.

The rearrangement uses TRBV10-3 and TRBJ1-1; possibly TRBD1 for D (6 bases). The CDR3 spans 14 residues. Trimming took off 6 bases at V and 8 bases at J, with 19 bases between the two ends. CDR1 and CDR2 from the germline V gene are ENHRY and SYGVKD. CDR3 in amino acids: CAISLALPDREAFF. Written as DNA, the CDR3 is TGTGCCATCAGCTTGGCCTTGCCGGACAGAGAAGCTTTCTTT.

The chain uses TRBV7-9 and TRBJ2-7; D is ambiguous. V was clipped by 5 bases and J by 4 bases, with 12 bases between them. The germline gives CDR1 SEHNR, CDR2 FQNEAQ (reference sequence). There are 13 residues in the CDR3. The CDR3 is CASSPILGYEQYF. In DNA, the CDR3 is TGTGCCAGCAGCCCGATCTTAGGGTACGAGCAGTACTTC.

This sequence joins TRBV7-9 and TRBJ2-7; 9 nucleotides align to TRBD1. The CDR3 runs to 14 residues. V shed 3 bases, J shed 5 bases, and the junction held 5 bases outside the gene matches. CDR1 is SEHNR, CDR2 FQNEAQ, per germline (reference sequence). The CDR3 loop is CASSFGTGLDEQYF. The DNA of the CDR3 is TGTGCCAGCAGCTTCGGGACAGGGCTGGACGAGCAGTACTTC.

This clonotype was detected ten times or more. The chain uses TRBV29-1 and TRBJ1-2, with 7 bases fitting TRBD1. Trimming removed 6 bases from V and 4 bases from J; junction bases left unmatched: 11. The germline gives CDR1 SQVTM, CDR2 ANQGSEA. CDR3 size: 14 residues. This CDR3 reads CSVVTGVFGYGYTF. The CDR3 DNA reads TGCAGCGTAGTTACAGGGGTTTTTGGCTATGGCTACACCTTC.

This sequence joins TRBV10-3 and TRBJ1-1; 9 nucleotides line up with TRBD1. V was pared by 6 bases and J by 7 bases, with 9 bases of the junction left unmatched. The CDR3 sequence is 14 residues long. Germline CDR1 and CDR2: ENHRY and SYGVKD. CDR3 sequence: CAIRGTGRRIEAFF. The CDR3 region has the DNA TGTGCCATCAGAGGGACAGGGAGGCGTATTGAAGCTTTCTTT.

A few counts support this clonotype. The chain is built from TRBV7-3 and TRBJ2-5, with D possibly matching TRBD1 (6 bases). CDR3 length equals 14 residues. V gave up 6 bases and J gave up 5 bases, with 16 bases separating them. Germline V gene lookup returns CDR1 SGHTA and CDR2 FQGTGA. In DNA, the CDR3 is TGTGCCAGCAGTTACTCTCGGACAGTGGAGACCCAGTACTTC. Translating it yields CASSYSRTVETQYF. The complete variable domain, with remaining parts taken from reference TRBV7-3 and TRBJ2-5, reads GAGVSQTPSNKVTEKGKYVELRCDPISGHTALYWYRQSLGQGPEFLIYFQGTGAADDSGLPNDRFFAVRPEGSVSTLKIQRTERGDSAVYLCASSYSRTVETQYFGPGTRLLVL.

This clonotype was picked up a small number of times. V is TRBV20-1 and J is TRBJ1-5, with unresolved D. Germline CDR1 reads DFQATT; CDR2 reads SNEGSKA (reference sequence). The CDR3 runs 13 residues. Trimming removed 3 bases from V and 3 bases from J, with 9 bases in between. CDR3 bases: TGCAGTGCTAGGGCCGATTCCAATCAGCCCCAGCATTTT. Encoded protein: CSARADSNQPQHF.

The rearrangement joins TRBV29-1 to TRBJ1-1; D possibly corresponds to TRBD1 (5 bases). V was cut by 3 bases and J by 6 bases, with 17 bases left in between. The CDR3 is made up of 14 amino acids. Germline CDR1 is SQVTM and CDR2 is ANQGSEA. The CDR3 loop is CSVDGLGVRAEAFF. The CDR3 bases are TGCAGCGTTGATGGGTTGGGGGTTCGGGCTGAAGCTTTCTTT.